The 32 T cell receptor beta chains presented below share a single source sample, sequenced in a study of shared clonotypes between healthy human individuals. The data were produced by immunoSEQ multiplex PCR, yet TCRdb's version contains in-frame clones alone and is incomplete. The data contain about 660,000 clones, 74% of them singletons. Material for sequencing was memory CD4+ T cells sorted from blood. Subset of the sample: CD45RA-negative fraction. The origin of the receptors is a woman aged 25 to 39 in good health.

J is TRBJ2-5 and V is TRBV7-6; D is uncertain. The length of the CDR3 is 15 residues. The germline V and J ends were trimmed by 4 bases and 5 bases, with 17 bases remaining between them. Germline CDR1 and CDR2: SGHVS and FNYEAQ. The CDR3 coding sequence is TGTGCCAGCAGCTCGGCCGTTTCGTCAGCCGAGACCCAGTACTTC. Translated, it gives CASSSAVSSAETQYF. Variable domain in full (rest from reference TRBV7-6 and TRBJ2-5): GAGVSQSPRYKVTKRGQDVALRCDPISGHVSLYWYRQALGQGPEFLTYFNYEAQQDKSGLPNDRFSAERPEGSISTLTIQRTEQRDSAMYRCASSSAVSSAETQYFGPGTRLLVL.

This chain links TRBV5-5 with TRBJ2-7; 7 nucleotides line up with TRBD1. The germline V gene encodes CDR1 SGHKS and CDR2 YYEKEE (reference sequence). Losses at the gene ends were 4 bases for V and 2 bases for J; bases not matched to a gene: 9. The CDR3 is 15 amino acids. Here the CDR3 reads CASSAGQAGTYEQYF. In DNA form, the CDR3 reads TGTGCCAGCAGCGCAGGACAGGCTGGAACCTACGAGCAGTACTTC.

This rearrangement joins TRBV5-5 to TRBJ2-7, with D perhaps TRBD1 or TRBD2 (5 bases each). CDR1 and CDR2 (germline): SGHKS, YYEKEE (reference sequence). V was pared by 4 bases and J by 4 bases, with 18 bases between. This CDR3 has 15 residues. The CDR3 DNA sequence: TGTGCCAGCAGCAAACAGGCGCTAGCTGATTACGAGCAGTACTTC. Its translation: CASSKQALADYEQYF.

V gene TRBV5-8 combines with J gene TRBJ1-1; D is undetermined. Germline assignment: CDR1 SGHTS and CDR2 YDEGEE. This CDR3 is 15 amino acids long. Trimming left V 1 base short and J 3 bases short, with 13 bases between. The DNA of the CDR3 is TGTGCCAGCAGCTTGTTTGGGTACGTTGACACTGAAGCTTTCTTT. It is translated as CASSLFGYVDTEAFF. The whole variable domain, remainder taken from reference TRBV5-8 and TRBJ1-1, is EAGVTQSPTHLIKTRGQQATLRCSPISGHTSVYWYQQALGLGLQFLLWYDEGEERNRGNFPPRFSGRQFPNYSSELNVNALELEDSALYLCASSLFGYVDTEAFFGQGTRLTVV.

The genes are TRBV5-4 and TRBJ1-2; D gene unclear. The germline V gene has CDR1 SGHNT and CDR2 YYREEE (reference sequence). With 4 bases removed from V and 6 bases from J, the gap between germline ends came to 16 bases. The CDR3 length is 14 residues. CDR3 in amino acids: CASSTPWRFDGYTF. The CDR3 DNA reads as TGTGCCAGCAGCACGCCCTGGAGGTTCGATGGCTACACCTTC.

In its sample, this clone was seen a few times. This sequence joins TRBV30 and TRBJ2-7; 9 positions match TRBD2. The ends lost 2 bases at V and 2 bases at J; junction bases unmatched: 10. This CDR3 is 16 amino acids long. Germline CDR1 reads GTSNPN; CDR2 reads SVGIG (reference sequence). CDR3: CAWSHPGTSRTYEQYF. CDR3 sequence (DNA): TGTGCCTGGAGTCACCCCGGGACTAGCCGAACCTACGAGCAGTACTTC.

V and J are TRBV10-3 and TRBJ2-3, with D possibly being TRBD1 (5 bases). Germline V gives CDR1 ENHRY, CDR2 SYGVKD. Deletions cut 7 bases from V and 0 bases from J, with 11 bases between. The CDR3 is 14 residues long. The CDR3 region is CAIKAQGSTDTQYF. CDR3 DNA: TGTGCCATCAAGGCCCAGGGCAGCACAGATACGCAGTATTTT.

The chain combines TRBV6-5 with TRBJ2-1; D is possibly TRBD2 (7 bases). V was cut by 11 bases and J by 11 bases, with 16 bases left in between. This CDR3 has 11 residues. CDR1 is MNHEY, CDR2 SVGAGI, per germline. The CDR3 is CACRGASKQFF. CDR3 DNA sequence: TGTGCCTGCCGGGGGGCGAGCAAGCAGTTCTTC.

The chain links TRBV7-8 to TRBJ1-3; a weak D match, TRBD1 (6 bases). The CDR3 runs 16 residues. Germline-derived CDR1 and CDR2 are SGHVS and FQNEAQ. V shed 6 bases and J shed 0 bases, with 15 bases lying between them. CDR3 in amino acids: CASSTSDSLSGNTIYF. CDR3 DNA sequence: TGTGCCAGCAGTACATCGGACAGTCTCTCTGGAAACACCATATATTTT. The whole variable domain, remainder taken from reference TRBV7-8 and TRBJ1-3, is GAGVSQSPRYKVAKRGQDVALRCDPISGHVSLFWYQQALGQGPEFLTYFQNEAQLDKSGLPSDRFFAERPEGSVSTLKIQRTQQEDSAVYLCASSTSDSLSGNTIYFGEGSWLTVV.

The CDR3 loop reads CASRLIRDGHYEQYF. The CDR3, as DNA: TGTGCCAGCAGACTTATCCGGGACGGGCACTACGAGCAGTACTTC. The chain is built from TRBV27 and TRBJ2-7; D is tentatively TRBD1 or TRBD2 (5 bases each). Germline V lookup: CDR1 MNHEY, CDR2 SMNVEV (reference sequence). The V gene lost 6 bases and the J gene lost 3 bases, with 18 bases spanning the gap. This CDR3 contains 15 residues.

This clone has more than one count but fewer than ten. V and J are TRBV2 and TRBJ1-2; D is possibly TRBD1 (6 bases). Trimming left V 4 bases short and J 4 bases short, with 16 bases between. The germline V gene has CDR1 SNHLY and CDR2 FYNNEI. The length of the CDR3 is 15 residues. CDR3 in DNA: TGTGCCAGCAGTGCTTGGGGGGGGCTTGGCTATGGCTACACCTTC. Protein product: CASSAWGGLGYGYTF. Variable domain in full (rest from reference TRBV2 and TRBJ1-2): EPEVTQTPSHQVTQMGQEVILRCVPISNHLYFYWYRQILGQKVEFLVSFYNNEISEKSEIFDDQFSVERPDGSNFTLKIRSTKLEDSAMYFCASSAWGGLGYGYTFGSGTRLTVV.

In its sample, this clone was seen once. This CDR3 is CASSASRGGPETQYF. The CDR3 bases are TGTGCCAGCAGCGCCTCAAGGGGGGGCCCGGAGACCCAGTACTTC. This sequence joins TRBV7-2 and TRBJ2-5; maybe TRBD2 (7 bases). V lost 5 bases, J lost 5 bases, and 18 bases lay in between. Germline V gene sequence: CDR1 SGHTA, CDR2 FQGNSA. The CDR3 consists of 15 residues. The variable domain in full, completed from reference TRBV7-2 and TRBJ2-5, reads GAGVSQSPSNKVTEKGKDVELRCDPISGHTALYWYRQSLGQGLEFLIYFQGNSAPDKSGLPSDRFSAERTGGSVSTLTIQRTQQEDSAVYLCASSASRGGPETQYFGPGTRLLVL.

This clone was detected ten times or more. This sequence joins TRBV11-3 and TRBJ2-7; a weak D match, TRBD1 (5 bases). The CDR3 runs 15 residues. Germline V CDR1 and CDR2: SGHNT, YENEEA. V dropped 1 base and J dropped 6 bases, with 16 bases sitting between them. The DNA for the CDR3 is TGTGCCAGCAGCTTAGGGACACTCCCTTGGGGCGAGCAGTACTTC. This gives the protein CASSLGTLPWGEQYF.

V usage is TRBV27 and J usage is TRBJ2-3; a possible D gene is TRBD1 (5 bases). Trimming stripped 1 base from V and 0 bases from J, with 14 bases between. The CDR3 runs 17 residues. The germline CDR1 and CDR2 sequences are MNHEY and SMNVEV (reference sequence). The CDR3 here is CASSLLRAQGSTDTQYF. The CDR3 region has the DNA TGTGCCAGCAGTTTATTAAGGGCTCAGGGTAGCACAGATACGCAGTATTTT.

The V gene is TRBV15, the J gene TRBJ2-3; 9 nucleotides line up with TRBD2. J gave up 3 bases and V 4 bases, and 14 bases lay outside the gene matches. The CDR3 contains 18 residues. Germline loops: CDR1 LNHNV, CDR2 YYDKDF (reference sequence). The CDR3 loop is CATSKPKGTSSATDTQYF. CDR3 sequence (DNA): TGTGCCACCAGCAAACCCAAAGGGACTAGCAGTGCAACAGATACGCAGTATTTT.

The CDR3 DNA reads TGTGCCAGCATTCTAAACTCCGCTTCCTACGAGCAGTACTTC. It is translated as CASILNSASYEQYF. The chain uses TRBV6-1 and TRBJ2-7; D remains ambiguous. This CDR3 is built from 14 residues. From germline, CDR1 is MNHNS and CDR2 SASEGT. V dropped 7 bases and J dropped 1 base, with 14 bases sitting between them.

The chain joins TRBV7-9 to TRBJ2-7, with D perhaps matching TRBD1 (6 bases). Trimming shortened V by 1 base and J by 1 base, and 17 bases separated the two germline ends. Germline V gene data show CDR1 as SEHNR and CDR2 as FQNEAQ (reference sequence). The CDR3 is 17 residues long. The CDR3: CASSLETGVVGSYEQYF. DNA for the CDR3: TGTGCCAGCAGCTTAGAGACAGGAGTCGTAGGGTCCTACGAGCAGTACTTC.

The chain recombines TRBV6-1 with TRBJ2-2, with D possibly matching TRBD1 (7 bases). Germline CDR1 MNHNS, CDR2 SASEGT. CDR3 length: 14 residues. Trimming removed 8 bases at V and 3 bases at J, with 13 bases between. The CDR3 nucleotides read TGTGCCAGCTCGCCAGGGGGGTACACCGGGGAGCTGTTTTTT. Translating gives CASSPGGYTGELFF.

The V and J genes are TRBV6-6 and TRBJ2-3; 8 nucleotides align to TRBD2. The J segment lost 4 bases and the V segment lost 5 bases, leaving 11 bases of the junction unmatched. In germline, CDR1 is MNHNY, CDR2 SVGAGI (reference sequence). The length of the CDR3 is 16 residues. CDR3 sequence: CASSTRGGGRPDTQYF. In DNA, the CDR3 is TGTGCCAGCAGTACCCGGGGGGGAGGGAGGCCAGATACGCAGTATTTT.

Only a few counts were recorded for this clone. This chain uses TRBV5-1 with TRBJ2-1, with 9 positions matching TRBD2. CDR1 is SGHRS and CDR2 is YFSETQ in the germline V gene. Trimming took 5 bases from V and 2 from J; bases not matched to a gene: 8. CDR3 length: 16 residues. The CDR3 DNA follows: TGCGCCAGCAGTCAAAATAGCGGGAGTCCCTACAATGAGCAGTTCTTC. It encodes CASSQNSGSPYNEQFF.

The V gene is TRBV5-4, the J gene TRBJ2-1; TRBD2 aligns across 8 bases. The CDR3 is 14 amino acids. Trimming cost V 0 bases and J 7 bases; bases outside gene matches: 3. CDR1 and CDR2 from the germline V gene are SGHNT and YYREEE (reference sequence). CDR3 sequence (DNA): TGTGCCAGCAGCTTGGGACTAGCGCAAAATGAGCAGTTCTTC. Translating gives CASSLGLAQNEQFF.

To note about this clone: In the same sample, other DNA sequences code for this CDR3. This chain joins TRBV30 and TRBJ1-2, with D hard to call. This CDR3 contains 12 residues. Germline CDR1 is GTSNPN and CDR2 is SVGIG (reference sequence). The V end lost 1 base, the J end lost 5 bases, and 8 bases lay between the germline ends. As DNA, the CDR3 is TGTGCCTGGAGTGACCCCGGGTATGGCTACACCTTC. This translates into CAWSDPGYGYTF.

The J gene is TRBJ2-2, the V gene TRBV7-6, with 9 bases identical to TRBD1. CDR3 length: 14 amino acids. Trimming at V came to 6 bases and at J to 6 bases, leaving 5 bases not matched to a gene. From germline, CDR1 is SGHVS and CDR2 FNYEAQ. The CDR3 reads CASRPGQGPGELFF. CDR3 sequence (DNA): TGTGCCAGCAGGCCGGGACAGGGTCCCGGGGAGCTGTTTTTT.

The V and J genes are TRBV28 and TRBJ1-5; possible D gene TRBD1, 5 bases. Trimming removed 8 bases from V and 6 bases from J, with 20 bases in between. The CDR3 has 15 amino acids. Germline V gene lookup returns CDR1 MDHEN and CDR2 SYDVKM. The CDR3 DNA sequence: TGTGCCAGCCGTGACGGCGCAGGGAGGAGTCAGCCCCAGCATTTT. Translating it yields CASRDGAGRSQPQHF.

This clone was seen many times. The chain combines TRBV4-1 with TRBJ2-7, with TRBD2 matching 12 bases. The ends lost 0 bases at V and 3 bases at J; junction bases unmatched: 15. The CDR3 is 20 amino acids. Germline CDR1 is MGHRA and CDR2 is YSYEKL. DNA of the CDR3: TGCGCCAGCAGCCAAGAAGCCCTAGCGGGGGGGCCAATTGACATCTACGAGCAGTACTTC. It specifies CASSQEALAGGPIDIYEQYF.

The chain recombines TRBV29-1 with TRBJ2-5; either TRBD1 or TRBD2 may fit D (5 bases each). Germline V gene lookup returns CDR1 SQVTM and CDR2 ANQGSEA. With 8 bases removed from V and 4 bases from J, the gap between germline ends came to 14 bases. The CDR3 loop spans 12 amino acids. This chain's CDR3 is CSPRLGTETQYF. The CDR3 region has the DNA TGCAGCCCCCGGTTAGGGACAGAGACCCAGTACTTC.

V and J are TRBV19 and TRBJ2-7; 7 positions agree with TRBD2. Germline V CDR1 and CDR2: LNHDA, SQIVND (reference sequence). Trimming cost V 5 bases and J 3 bases; bases outside gene matches: 4. This CDR3 comprises 13 residues. This chain's CDR3 is CASSRSGNYEQYF. The CDR3 DNA is TGTGCCAGTAGTCGCAGCGGGAACTACGAGCAGTACTTC.

This chain links TRBV5-5 with TRBJ2-7, with D possibly being TRBD1 (5 bases). CDR3 length: 14 amino acids. Germline V gene data show CDR1 as SGHKS and CDR2 as YYEKEE (reference sequence). V was pared by 1 base and J by 7 bases, with 15 bases between. CDR3 nucleotides: TGTGCCAGCAGCTTGACAGGTTCGTCTTCGGAGCAGTACTTC. Translation: CASSLTGSSSEQYF.

About this clone itself: The same CDR3 arises from other DNA sequences in this sample as well. The chain links TRBV27 to TRBJ2-7, with TRBD1 as a possible D gene (5 bases). This CDR3 has 14 residues. From germline, CDR1 is MNHEY and CDR2 SMNVEV (reference sequence). V was shortened by 5 bases and J by 2 bases, with 13 bases between the two germline ends. DNA of the CDR3: TGTGCCAGCAGTCCCCTAGACAGTCCCTACGAGCAGTACTTC. Translation: CASSPLDSPYEQYF.

The CDR3 sequence: CASSLGQGRIYTF. DNA of the CDR3: TGTGCCAGCAGCTTAGGACAGGGGAGAATCTACACCTTC. The chain recombines TRBV7-2 with TRBJ1-2, with 8 bases aligning to TRBD1. This CDR3 is built from 13 residues. After removal of 1 base from V and 10 bases from J, the junction contained 5 bases not matched to a gene. Germline assignment: CDR1 SGHTA and CDR2 FQGNSA.

This clone has more than one count but fewer than ten. The gene calls are TRBV6-5 and TRBJ1-5, with a possible D match to TRBD1 (5 bases). Germline values: CDR1 MNHEY, CDR2 SVGAGI. The CDR3 loop spans 15 amino acids. Trimming took off 4 bases at V and 6 bases at J, with 16 bases between the two ends. CDR3 in amino acids: CASSFPIVGGQPQHF. Here the CDR3 DNA reads TGTGCCAGCAGTTTCCCTATAGTTGGGGGTCAGCCCCAGCATTTT.

This clone has just one count. The chain employs TRBV19 and TRBJ2-6; D tentatively reads TRBD1 or TRBD2 (5 bases each). The CDR3 has 14 amino acids. Germline V gene data show CDR1 as LNHDA and CDR2 as SQIVND (reference sequence). V was pared by 7 bases and J by 2 bases, with 9 bases between. CDR3 sequence: CASKEGPGANVLTF. CDR3 in DNA: TGTGCCAGTAAAGAGGGACCTGGGGCCAACGTCCTGACTTTC.